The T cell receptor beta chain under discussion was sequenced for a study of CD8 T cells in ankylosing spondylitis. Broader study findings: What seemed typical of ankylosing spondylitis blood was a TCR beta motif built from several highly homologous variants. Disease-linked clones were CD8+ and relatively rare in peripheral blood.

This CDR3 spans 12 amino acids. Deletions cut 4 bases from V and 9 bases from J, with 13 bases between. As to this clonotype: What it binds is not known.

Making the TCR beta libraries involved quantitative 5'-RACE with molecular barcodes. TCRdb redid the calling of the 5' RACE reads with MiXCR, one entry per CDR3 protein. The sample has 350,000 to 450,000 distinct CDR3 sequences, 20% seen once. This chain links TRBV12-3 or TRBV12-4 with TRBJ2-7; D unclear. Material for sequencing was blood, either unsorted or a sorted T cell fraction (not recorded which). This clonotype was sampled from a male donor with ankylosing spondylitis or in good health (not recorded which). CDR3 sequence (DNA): TGTGCCAGCAGTTCCGGTGTGATTGGGCAGTACTTC. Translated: CASSSGVIGQYF.